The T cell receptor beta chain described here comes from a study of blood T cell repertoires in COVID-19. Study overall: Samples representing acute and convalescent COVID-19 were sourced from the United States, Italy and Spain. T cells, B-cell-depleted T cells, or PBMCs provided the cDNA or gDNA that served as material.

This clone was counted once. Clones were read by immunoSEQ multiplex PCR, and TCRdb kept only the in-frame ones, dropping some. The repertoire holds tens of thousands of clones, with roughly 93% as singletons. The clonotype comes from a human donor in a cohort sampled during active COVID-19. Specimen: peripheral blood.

CDR3 region: CASSSRGQGTDTQYF. CDR3 DNA: TGTGCCAGCAGTTCACGAGGACAGGGCACAGATACGCAGTATTTT. This chain links TRBV6-5 with TRBJ2-3, with TRBD1 matching 7 bases. Germline values: CDR1 MNHEY, CDR2 SVGAGI. V lost 4 bases, J lost 1 base, and 5 bases stayed unmatched. This CDR3 region has 15 residues.